This is a list of T cell receptor beta chains from one sample in a study of blood T cell repertoires in COVID-19. Data came from immunoSEQ multiplex PCR; TCRdb stores just in-frame clones and leaves some out. The table records 250,000 to 300,000 clones, approximately 91% of them present only once. The sequenced material came from PBMCs or T cells enriched from blood (not recorded which). The source is a woman in her forties with acute COVID-19. Both conserved end residues are part of each CDR3. D genes are given only for firm matches. Expanded clones get a size class; other rows say once, few or many, or leave the size out.

clone_size	v_call	j_call	d_call	cdr3_nt	cdr3_aa
.	TRBV18	TRBJ1-1	TRBD1	TGTGCCAGCTCACGGGACAGATTGAACACTGAAGCTTTCTTT	CASSRDRLNTEAFF
.	TRBV2	TRBJ1-2	TRBD1	TGTGCCAGCAGCTCCCCGGGACAGGGGAGCTCGGTTGCGGGGAAAAACTATGGCTACACCTTC	CASSSPGQGSSVAGKNYGYTF
.	TRBV2	TRBJ1-1	TRBD1	TGTGCCAGCAAATCAGGGGGCGCGGGCACTGAAGCTTTCTTT	CASKSGGAGTEAFF
.	TRBV30	TRBJ2-5	TRBD1	TGTGCCTGGAGTCCCGGACAGGTCGGGATAGAGACCCAGTACTTC	CAWSPGQVGIETQYF
.	TRBV5-4	TRBJ1-1	TRBD1	TGTGCCAGCAGCTTGCAGGGGGGATCCACTGAAGCTTTCTTT	CASSLQGGSTEAFF
.	TRBV30	TRBJ2-5	TRBD2	TGTGCCTGGAGTCAGGGCGGGAGAATTGCGGAGACCCAGTACTTC	CAWSQGGRIAETQYF
.	TRBV2	TRBJ1-2	.	TGTGCCAGCAGCCGTGGTGACAGGCCCACTACCTATGGCTACACCTTC	CASSRGDRPTTYGYTF
.	TRBV6-5	TRBJ1-5	TRBD1	TGTGCCAGCAGTTATGGACAGGGCAGTGGGGATCAGCCCCAGCATTTT	CASSYGQGSGDQPQHF
.	TRBV5-8	TRBJ1-1	TRBD1	TGTGCCAGCAGCCCGAGACAGGGATCCCCCTTCACTGAAGCTTTCTTT	CASSPRQGSPFTEAFF
.	TRBV3-1/TRBV3-2	TRBJ1-3	.	TGTGCCAGCAGCCTCCGGTTGGGCAGGGAAGGAAACACCATATATTTT	CASSLRLGREGNTIYF
.	TRBV14	TRBJ2-2	TRBD2	TGTGCCAGCAGCCAATACCCCCCGGGAATTGCGGGAGGGCCCGACGGGGAGCTGTTTTTT	CASSQYPPGIAGGPDGELFF
.	TRBV18	TRBJ2-1	TRBD1	TGTGCCAGCTCACCTTCGACAGGGTTGGGCGGGCTATTGCTCAACAATGAGCAGTTCTTC	CASSPSTGLGGLLLNNEQFF
.	TRBV30	TRBJ2-6	TRBD1	TGTGCCTGGAGTCCGGACAGGACTCCCCTTACTGGGGCCAACGTCCTGACTTTC	CAWSPDRTPLTGANVLTF
.	TRBV11-2	TRBJ2-7	.	TGTGCCAGCAGCTTAGAGGCTAGCGAGGCCTACGAGCAGTACTTC	CASSLEASEAYEQYF
.	TRBV29-1	TRBJ2-7	.	TGCAGCGTTGTGCCGGACAGCTCTTCCTACGAGCAGTACTTC	CSVVPDSSSYEQYF
.	TRBV27	TRBJ1-2	.	TGTGCCAGCAGCCAGTCTGCAGGGAATGCCTATGGCTACACCTTC	CASSQSAGNAYGYTF
.	TRBV12-3/TRBV12-4	TRBJ1-1	.	TGTGCCAGCAGTTTGGCGGGGAACACTGAAGCTTTCTTT	CASSLAGNTEAFF
.	TRBV30	TRBJ1-1	.	TGTGCCTGGAGTCCCCTAGACAGTATGAACACTGAAGCTTTCTTT	CAWSPLDSMNTEAFF
.	TRBV5-1	TRBJ1-3	.	TGCGCCAGCAGCGGGGGCGACTCTGGAAACACCATATATTTT	CASSGGDSGNTIYF
.	TRBV3-1/TRBV3-2	TRBJ1-6	.	TGTGCCAGCAGCCAGGGCTTTAGCTCCTATAATTCACCCCTCCACTTT	CASSQGFSSYNSPLHF
.	TRBV28	TRBJ2-3	TRBD2	TGTGCCAGCAGTCCGGGACTAGCAAAGCTTCGGGGCACAGATACGCAGTATTTT	CASSPGLAKLRGTDTQYF
.	TRBV19	TRBJ1-5	TRBD1	TGTGCCAGTAGGGTCGCCCCAGGGGGAAGCAATCAGCCCCAGCATTTT	CASRVAPGGSNQPQHF
.	TRBV6-5	TRBJ1-4	.	TGTGCCAGCAGGTCAGCAGGGCCTAATGAAAAACTGTTTTTT	CASRSAGPNEKLFF
.	TRBV11-3	TRBJ2-5	TRBD2	TGTGCCAGCAGCTTAGTTCGACTAGCGGGAGGCGCCGGGGAGACCCAGTACTTC	CASSLVRLAGGAGETQYF
.	TRBV30	TRBJ1-2	.	TGTGCCTGGACCTATTCCCCGGACTATGGCTACACCTTC	CAWTYSPDYGYTF
.	TRBV6-5	TRBJ1-4	.	TGTGCCAGCAGGGCATGGACAGCAACTAATGAAAAACTGTTTTTT	CASRAWTATNEKLFF
once	TRBV5-6	TRBJ2-1	.	TGTGCCAGCAGCTTGCCCCCCCGGAGTGCAGAGCAGTTCTTC	CASSLPPRSAEQFF
.	TRBV11-3	TRBJ1-4	TRBD1	TGTGCCAGCAGTTCCGGGGACAGAACTTCGCTAGATGGTGAAAAACTGTTTTTT	CASSSGDRTSLDGEKLFF
.	TRBV27	TRBJ1-1	TRBD1	TGTGCCAGCAGGAGAGGACAGGGGTTGACTGAAGCTTTCTTT	CASRRGQGLTEAFF
.	TRBV11-3	TRBJ1-6	.	TGTGCCAGCTCCGGAGGGACCGAGAATTCACCCCTCCACTTT	CASSGGTENSPLHF
.	TRBV11-2	TRBJ1-4	.	TGTGCCAGCAGCTTAGGTTTATATGATGAAAAACTGTTTTTT	CASSLGLYDEKLFF
once	TRBV5-1	TRBJ2-1	TRBD2	TGCGCCAGCAGCTTGGCCGAAGGCGGGGGGGAGCAGTTCTTC	CASSLAEGGGEQFF
.	TRBV5-6	TRBJ2-5	TRBD1	TGTGCCAGCAGCTTGGCGGGCGGGACAGGGGTGAGAGAGACCCAGTACTTC	CASSLAGGTGVRETQYF
.	TRBV3-1/TRBV3-2	TRBJ2-3	TRBD1	TGTGCCAGCAGCCAAGGATCCAGGGGGCCGGAGTGGACAGATACGCAGTATTTT	CASSQGSRGPEWTDTQYF
.	TRBV6-2/TRBV6-3	TRBJ2-3	.	TGTGCCAGCAGTTACCCCACGGGCAGGGGTCCCACAGATACGCAGTATTTT	CASSYPTGRGPTDTQYF
.	TRBV28	TRBJ2-1	.	TGTGCCAGCAGTTTATGGGCAGATTCCTACAATGAGCAGTTCTTC	CASSLWADSYNEQFF
.	TRBV3-1/TRBV3-2	TRBJ1-6	.	TGTGCCAGCAGCCCGAGTAACGCCTATTCACCCCTCCACTTT	CASSPSNAYSPLHF
.	TRBV2	TRBJ2-1	.	TGTGCCAGCAGTGGCGGACTTAATGAGCAGTTCTTC	CASSGGLNEQFF
.	TRBV14	TRBJ2-3	.	TGTGCCAGCAGCCAGGCAGTTTTACCGGGGACAGATACGCAGTATTTT	CASSQAVLPGTDTQYF
.	TRBV27	TRBJ2-2	.	TGTGCCAGCAAAGGCCGGGGGGCCTCGAACACCGGGGAGCTGTTTTTT	CASKGRGASNTGELFF
once	TRBV25-1	TRBJ1-1	.	TGTGCCAGCAGTGAGAGCAGACAAAGTGAAGCTTTCTTT	CASSESRQSEAFF
.	TRBV5-1	TRBJ2-1	.	TGCGCCAGCACCCCACAGCCCGGTGGTGGGTACAATGAGCAGTTCTTC	CASTPQPGGGYNEQFF
.	TRBV12-1	TRBJ1-2	.	TGTGCCACCTTATTAGAGGAGAACTATGGCTACACCTTC	CATLLEENYGYTF
.	TRBV27	TRBJ2-7	TRBD2	TGTGCCAGCAGGGTACTAGCGGGAGGGTACGAGCAGTACTTC	CASRVLAGGYEQYF